This T cell receptor beta chain is from a study of cytomegalovirus exposure and HLA in healthy donors. CDR1 SGHTA and CDR2 FQGNSA come from the germline V gene. J gave up 3 bases and V 5 bases, and 8 bases lay outside the gene matches. The CDR3 is 15 amino acids. A note on this clone: Its antigen is currently unknown.

Study outcomes and limitations: Using the classifier, cytomegalovirus status was reportedly diagnosed with high specificity and sensitivity.

The assay was immunoSEQ multiplex PCR, and TCRdb's table has in-frame clones only and misses some. This table has roughly 190,000 clones, more than 70% appearing once. This sequence joins TRBV7-2 and TRBJ1-2; TRBD1 agrees at 8 bases. Sequenced sample: PBMCs. This receptor was identified in a woman under 30 in good health and CMV-seronegative. The CDR3 reads CASSPSGGVHYGYTF. CDR3 bases: TGTGCCAGCAGCCCCTCAGGGGGCGTTCACTATGGCTACACCTTC.